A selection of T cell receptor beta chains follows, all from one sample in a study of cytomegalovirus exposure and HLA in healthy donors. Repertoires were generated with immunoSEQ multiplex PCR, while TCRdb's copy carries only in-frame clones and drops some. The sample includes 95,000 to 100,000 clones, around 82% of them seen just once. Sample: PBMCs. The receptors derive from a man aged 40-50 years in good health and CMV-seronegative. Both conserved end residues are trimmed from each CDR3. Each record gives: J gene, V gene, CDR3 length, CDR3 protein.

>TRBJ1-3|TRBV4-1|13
ASSPDMSSGNTIY
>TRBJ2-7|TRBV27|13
ASSPDTVSSYEQY
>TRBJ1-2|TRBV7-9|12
ASSLVSGNYGYT
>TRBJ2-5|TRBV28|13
ASSLAGGPLETQY
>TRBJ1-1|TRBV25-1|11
ASGGTANTEAF
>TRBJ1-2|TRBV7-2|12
ASSVAQVNYGYT
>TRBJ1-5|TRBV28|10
ASRPGGQPQH
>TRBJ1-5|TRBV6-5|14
ASSLMLGQGNQPQH
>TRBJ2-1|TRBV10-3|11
AIRGGRNNEQF
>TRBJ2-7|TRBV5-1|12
ASSLVSRSNEQY
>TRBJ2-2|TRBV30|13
AWRLAGGGTGELF
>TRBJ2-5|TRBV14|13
ASSQDRGGLGTQY
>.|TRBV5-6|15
ASSLGPGQVSSYEQY
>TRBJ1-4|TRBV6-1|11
ASRSTGSEKLF
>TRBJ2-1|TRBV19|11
ASSKIGSDEQF
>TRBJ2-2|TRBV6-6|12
ASSTTNSAGELF
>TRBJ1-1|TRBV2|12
ASEQGSLNTEAF
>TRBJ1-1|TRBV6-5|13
ASSRPRRVGTEAF
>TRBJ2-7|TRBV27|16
ASSHFGRDRGFTYEQY
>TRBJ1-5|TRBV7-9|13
ASSEDRGPNQPQH
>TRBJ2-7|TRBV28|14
ASSFNLQDRAYEQY
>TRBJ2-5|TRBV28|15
ASSLFHMGRGQETQY
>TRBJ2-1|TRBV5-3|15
ARSFPPDRGGYNEQF
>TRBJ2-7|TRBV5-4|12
ASSLPGQAHEQY
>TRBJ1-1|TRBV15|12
ATSRDRGRTEAF
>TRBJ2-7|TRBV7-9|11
ASSLGTHYEQY
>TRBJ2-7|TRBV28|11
ASTVFPQGEQY
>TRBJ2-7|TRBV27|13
ASSPDRATFPEQY
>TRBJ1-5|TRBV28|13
ASSSPGGSGSPQH
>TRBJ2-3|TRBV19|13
ASSIVLQPADTQY
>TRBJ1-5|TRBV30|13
AWNRGPLSNQPQH
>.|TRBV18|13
ASSHTGQPSYEQY
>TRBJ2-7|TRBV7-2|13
ASSNSGTGPYEQY
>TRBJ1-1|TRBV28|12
ASSFSFAVTEAF
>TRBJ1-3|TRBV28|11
ASSYSGNRTIY
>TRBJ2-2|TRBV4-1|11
ASSLTWAGELF
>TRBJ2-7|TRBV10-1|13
ASSEDRLGGYEQY
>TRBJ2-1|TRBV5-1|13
ASSQGLAGYNEQF
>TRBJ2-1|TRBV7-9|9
ASSLSPEQF
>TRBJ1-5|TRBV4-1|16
ASSQDFNFGGSNQPQH
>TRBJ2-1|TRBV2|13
ASSSDRGSYNEQF
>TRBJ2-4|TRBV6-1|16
ASSEAGLAGGVWNIQY
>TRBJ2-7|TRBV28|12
ASSDPAGSYEQY
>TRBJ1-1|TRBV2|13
ASSPKTGGVTEAF
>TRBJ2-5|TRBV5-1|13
ASSLAGAFQETQY
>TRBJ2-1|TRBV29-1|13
SVEPVLGAGSEQF
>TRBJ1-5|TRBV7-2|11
ASSADWNQPQH
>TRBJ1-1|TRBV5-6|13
ASSLVTGMNTEAF
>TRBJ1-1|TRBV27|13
ASSLLGQANTEAF
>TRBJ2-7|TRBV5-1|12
ASSLVAGTGEQY
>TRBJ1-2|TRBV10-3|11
AISEERDYGYT
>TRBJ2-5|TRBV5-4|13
ASSSRDRGGETQY
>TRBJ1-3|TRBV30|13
AWSRDSGSGNTIY